These 9 T cell receptor beta chains share one sample of origin, sequenced in a study of blood T cells in healthy people across ages. Alongside a J-beta primer mix, a sample-barcoded 5' primer served in a second PCR lasting about 7 to 12 cycles. TCRdb re-derived calls from the 5' RACE reads in MiXCR, one entry per CDR3 protein. The table has roughly 2 million distinct CDR3 sequences, roughly 49% seen once; the top ten hold approximately 2.1%. The sequenced sample was blood. These TCRs come from a woman in her thirties or forties in good health.

This clonotype was picked up a small number of times. The chain recombines TRBV20-1 with TRBJ2-7; D remains unclear. From germline, CDR1 is DFQATT and CDR2 SNEGSKA (reference sequence). This CDR3 has 13 amino acids. The germline V and J ends were trimmed by 3 bases and 0 bases, with 9 bases remaining between them. The CDR3 sequence is CSASGQSSYEQYF. The CDR3 DNA follows: TGCAGTGCTAGTGGGCAGTCCTCCTACGAGCAGTACTTC.

The V and J genes are TRBV28 and TRBJ1-4; TRBD1 matches at 9 bases. Germline lookup yields CDR1 MDHEN and CDR2 SYDVKM. There are 15 residues in the CDR3. Germline trimming cut 6 bases from V and 7 bases from J; bases unmatched to any gene: 9. The CDR3 coding sequence is TGTGCCAGCAGGGGTACCGGGACAGGGCTTGAAAAACTGTTTTTT. Amino acids: CASRGTGTGLEKLFF.

This clonotype was observed a single time. The J gene is TRBJ2-7, the V gene TRBV29-1, with a possible D match to TRBD1 (6 bases). The CDR3 has 11 amino acids. Between the trimmed V and J ends, which lost 7 bases and 2 bases, there was a span of 9 bases. Germline-derived CDR1 and CDR2 are SQVTM and ANQGSEA. The CDR3: CSGGHTYEQYF. DNA for the CDR3: TGCAGCGGGGGACATACCTACGAGCAGTACTTC.

This clonotype was seen once. The chain combines TRBV19 with TRBJ1-1; D remains ambiguous. This CDR3 is 14 amino acids long. The germline CDR1 and CDR2 sequences are LNHDA and SQIVND (reference sequence). The V end was cut by 2 bases, the J end by 3 bases, with 10 bases between. CDR3 sequence reads: CASSIWGLDTEAFF. For the CDR3, the DNA is TGTGCCAGTAGTATATGGGGATTGGACACTGAAGCTTTCTTT. Variable domain in full (rest from reference TRBV19 and TRBJ1-1): DGGITQSPKYLFRKEGQNVTLSCEQNLNHDAMYWYRQDPGQGLRLIYYSQIVNDFQKGDIAEGYSVSREKKESFPLTVTSAQKNPTAFYLCASSIWGLDTEAFFGQGTRLTVV.

This clonotype came up a few times. The chain employs TRBV5-1 and TRBJ1-2; unclear D gene. V lost 5 bases, J lost 0 bases, and 11 bases lay in between. CDR1 SGHRS and CDR2 YFSETQ come from the germline V gene. The CDR3 is 14 amino acids. The CDR3 sequence: CASSIGSTNYGYTF. The DNA of the CDR3 is TGCGCCAGCAGTATAGGTAGTACTAACTATGGCTACACCTTC.

The chain couples TRBV5-1 to TRBJ2-7, with a tentative D call TRBD1 (5 bases). The ends were cut back, 0 bases at V and 6 bases at J, with 13 bases in the middle. The CDR3 contains 14 residues. Germline CDR1 and CDR2: SGHRS and YFSETQ. Here the CDR3 reads CASSLVLGRAEQYF. In DNA, the CDR3 is TGCGCCAGCAGCTTGGTATTGGGCAGGGCCGAGCAGTACTTC.

This sequence joins TRBV6-9 and TRBJ1-1; a possible D gene is TRBD1 (5 bases). The V gene lost 2 bases and the J gene lost 1 base, with 11 bases spanning the gap. The CDR3 loop spans 15 amino acids. Germline CDR1 is MNHGY and CDR2 is SVAAGI. The CDR3 region is CASSYSKGTNTEAFF. The DNA for the CDR3 is TGTGCCAGCAGTTATAGTAAGGGGACGAACACTGAAGCTTTCTTT.

This clonotype was seen repeatedly, ten times or more. The chain links TRBV15 to TRBJ2-5, with D maybe TRBD2 (5 bases). In germline, CDR1 is LNHNV, CDR2 YYDKDF (reference sequence). There are 12 residues in the CDR3. V was trimmed by 5 bases and J by 7 bases, leaving 11 bases between them. The CDR3 sequence: CATSPVGGTQYF. The CDR3 nucleotides read TGTGCCACCAGCCCTGTAGGAGGGACCCAGTACTTC.

V usage is TRBV10-3 and J usage is TRBJ2-3; 8 bases agree with TRBD2. Germline CDR1 ENHRY, CDR2 SYGVKD. V was clipped by 2 bases and J by 6 bases; unmatched bases: 7. This CDR3 is built from 15 residues. CDR3 amino acids: CAISERVGGADTQYF. The CDR3 nucleotides read TGTGCCATCAGTGAGAGGGTCGGGGGGGCGGATACGCAGTATTTT.